Listed below are T cell receptor beta chains from one sample, sequenced in a study of cytomegalovirus exposure and HLA in healthy donors. Using immunoSEQ multiplex PCR, the repertoire was profiled, and TCRdb retains in-frame clones only, with some absent. The table includes about 98,000 clones, about 83% detected once. Material for sequencing was PBMCs. These TCRs come from a woman aged 30 to 39 in good health and CMV-seronegative. CDR3s include the opening cysteine and the closing phenylalanine or tryptophan. A D gene is named only where the DNA matches it firmly. Clone size, where shown, is once, few, many, or a class for clones that have expanded.

.	TRBD1	TRBJ1-4	TRBV27	TGTGCCAGCAGTTCCTTGACAGGGTGGGATGAAAAACTGTTTTTT	CASSSLTGWDEKLFF
.	.	TRBJ1-6	TRBV14	TGTGCCAGCAGCCATGGGGACAACAATTCACCCCTCCACTTT	CASSHGDNNSPLHF
.	.	TRBJ2-3	TRBV6-1	TGTGCCAGCACAGGCAGGGCCCCAGATACGCAGTATTTT	CASTGRAPDTQYF
.	TRBD1	TRBJ1-1	TRBV6-6	TGTGCCAGCAGTTACGGACAGGGGCGGACTGAAGCTTTCTTT	CASSYGQGRTEAFF
.	.	TRBJ1-4	TRBV7-9	TGTGCCAGCAGCTTCTTTCAGGGAAGTGAAAAACTGTTTTTT	CASSFFQGSEKLFF
.	.	TRBJ1-2	TRBV4-3	TGCGCCAGCAGCCAAGAGGGGCGCTACACCTTC	CASSQEGRYTF
.	.	TRBJ2-3	TRBV7-2	TGTGCCAGCAGCTTAGGTCGGACTGGTCGGGATACGCAGTATTTT	CASSLGRTGRDTQYF
.	.	TRBJ1-2	TRBV29-1	TGCAGCGTTGATTCAGGCTACACCTTC	CSVDSGYTF
.	TRBD2	TRBJ2-5	TRBV11-2	TGTGCCAGCAGCCTCGGGACAGCGGGAGGGGAGACCCAGTACTTC	CASSLGTAGGETQYF
.	TRBD1	TRBJ2-1	TRBV2	TGTGCCAGCAGAGAACGGACAGGGAGACTCTTCGATGAGCAGTTCTTC	CASRERTGRLFDEQFF
few	TRBD2	TRBJ2-7	TRBV9	TGTGCCAGCAGCGTAGCAGGCGGGAGGGCGGACGAGCAGTACTTC	CASSVAGGRADEQYF
.	.	TRBJ2-2	TRBV6-1	TGTGCCAGCGGGGCCGGAAACACCGGGGAGCTGTTTTTT	CASGAGNTGELFF
.	TRBD2	TRBJ2-1	TRBV9	TGTGCCAGCAGCGTAGAGGGACTAGCGGGGATTGAGCAGTTCTTC	CASSVEGLAGIEQFF
.	.	TRBJ2-3	TRBV28	TGTGCCACACTCCGGGACACTGGAACAGATACGCAGTATTTT	CATLRDTGTDTQYF
once	TRBD1	TRBJ1-4	TRBV2	TGTGCCAGCAGTGATCGGGACAGGGGAAATGAAAAACTGTTTTTT	CASSDRDRGNEKLFF
.	.	TRBJ2-3	TRBV13	TGTGCCAGCAGCTTAACCAAGACAGGCCAAGATACGCAGTATTTT	CASSLTKTGQDTQYF
.	TRBD2	TRBJ2-3	TRBV5-5	TGTGCCAGCAGATTCAGCGGGGGTTCAGATACGCAGTATTTT	CASRFSGGSDTQYF
many	TRBD1	TRBJ1-1	TRBV7-9	TGTGCCACCGACACTACCGGGACAGGGGGCACTGAAGCTTTCTTT	CATDTTGTGGTEAFF
.	.	TRBJ2-2	TRBV7-8	TGTGCCAGCCGATTCAGGGGCGGGAACACCGGGGAGCTGTTTTTT	CASRFRGGNTGELFF
once	.	TRBJ2-2	TRBV1	TGCACCAGCAGCCTTGGGACTAGCGGGAGCACCGGGGAGCTGTTTTTT	CTSSLGTSGSTGELFF
.	TRBD1	TRBJ2-1	TRBV7-6	TGTGCCAGCAGCTCCGGGACAGGGCTGAATGAGCAGTTCTTC	CASSSGTGLNEQFF
.	TRBD1	TRBJ1-1	TRBV5-6	TGTGCCAGCAGCCGGACAGGGAGGGACACTGAAGCTTTCTTT	CASSRTGRDTEAFF
.	TRBD2	TRBJ2-2	TRBV5-1	TGCGCCAGCAGCTTGGTATTAGCGGGGAACACCGGGGAGCTGTTTTTT	CASSLVLAGNTGELFF
once	.	TRBJ2-5	TRBV5-1	TGCGCCAGCAGCTTTACACAACCACAAGAGACCCAGTACTTC	CASSFTQPQETQYF
.	.	TRBJ1-2	TRBV6-5	TGTGCCAGCAGTTACCGCGGGGAGGCAACTTATGGCTACACCTTC	CASSYRGEATYGYTF
.	TRBD1	TRBJ2-5	TRBV27	TGTGCCAGTAAACAAGCCTATGGGGGACAGGAGACCCAGTACTTC	CASKQAYGGQETQYF
once	TRBD1	TRBJ2-5	TRBV6-1	TGTGCCAGCAGTGGGGGACAGAGGCAAGAGACCCAGTACTTC	CASSGGQRQETQYF
.	TRBD2	TRBJ2-7	TRBV11-2	TGTGCCAGCAGCGCAATAGCGGGGGCCCACTACGAGCAGTACTTC	CASSAIAGAHYEQYF
.	TRBD2	TRBJ2-5	TRBV7-2	TGTGCCAGCAGCCCTCCGACTAGCGGGCTTCGAGAGACCCAGTACTTC	CASSPPTSGLRETQYF